This paragraph reports one T cell receptor beta chain. Its antigen remains undetermined. At one end, the junction sequence differs from germline, possibly due to a read error. The study was a case-control design nested within a healthcare worker cohort in London, UK, with weekly nasopharyngeal swab PCR tests and blood sampling. Between 23 and 31 March 2020, the week of the UK lockdown, healthcare workers were enrolled and then followed up weekly for as long as 16 weeks. To prepare the library, 5' RACE was applied. TCRdb records NextSeq 500 as the sequencer. Unique molecular identifiers were attached to individual cDNA molecules in the TCR library protocol so that sequencing error and PCR bias could be corrected. Both TCR alpha and beta chains were sequenced, and tight co-correlation was observed between alpha and beta sequence abundances in each sample. The authors processed their data as follows. Decombinator V4 was used to perform V gene, J gene and CDR3 annotation of TCR sequences. Expanded TCRs were defined as changing significantly between any two time points under a Poisson model with p below 0.0001. TCR abundances were normalised to the total number of TCRs sequenced in each sample and reported as counts per million. TRAV1-2 paired with TRAJ12, TRAJ20 or TRAJ33 defined MAIT TCRs, while TRAV10 paired with TRAJ18 defined iNKT TCRs. VDJdb, accessed 1 November 2021, was searched for CMV, EBV and SARS-CoV-2 annotated TCRs, with TCRs annotated for multiple antigens excluded. Through fastp at Q25 and MiXCR, TCRdb rebuilt clones from the public reads, retaining in-frame beta chains. Rows matching on CDR3 protein sequence are summarized as one entry with the most common DNA and genes. TCRdb, not the authors, supplied the V and J calls. The sample table contains around 99,000 distinct CDR3 sequences; only one count was recorded for roughly 10% of them. 6.5% to 8% of the sample is taken by the ten largest.

The CDR3 measures 16 amino acids from cysteine to phenylalanine. The read is trimmed to its CDR3 DNA, 48 bases read in frame from base 1. CDR1 and CDR2 (LNHNV, YYDKDF) derive from the germline V gene (reference sequence). The data originate from a study of early T cells in non-severe SARS-CoV-2 infection (dated by TCRdb to about 2021). Looking at the study overall: Because TCR sequencing relied on bulk RNA taken from unsorted whole blood, pairing of alpha and beta chains was not possible.

The full study reports these points: Matching against VDJdb was skewed toward anti-spike CD8 responses, likely underestimated virus-specific expansions, and missed private and CD4 specificities.

This chain joins TRBV15 to TRBJ1-1; TRBD1 is possibly the D segment (5 matching bases). Sequencing was carried out using whole blood. This sequence originates from an adult who was a healthcare worker with PCR-confirmed SARS-CoV-2 infection or an uninfected control (not recorded which). The CDR3 has the sequence CATSRDRGRAATEASF. The bases are TGTGCCACCAGCAGAGATCGGGGCAGGGCGGCCACTGAAGCTTCCTTT.